This TCR beta chain emerged from a study of T cell responses to AZD1222 COVID-19 vaccine. CDR3 length: 14 amino acids. V was shortened by 2 bases and J by 3 bases, with 12 bases between the two germline ends. Germline V gene sequence: CDR1 SGHRS, CDR2 YFSETQ. The data were produced by immunoSEQ multiplex PCR, yet TCRdb's version contains in-frame clones alone and is incomplete. The sample includes 65,000 to 85,000 clones, approximately 83% of them seen just once. The receptor comes from an adult who received the AZD1222 COVID-19 vaccine. The rearrangement uses TRBV5-1 and TRBJ2-7, with a tentative D call TRBD1 (5 bases). The starting material was peripheral blood, obtained 28 days after the second AZD1222 dose. The CDR3 region has the DNA TGCGCCAGCAGCTTTGCCCCCGACAGCTACGAGCAGTACTTC. This gives the protein CASSFAPDSYEQYF.